The clone carrying this T cell receptor beta chain was picked up one time. Its target is unknown. Time point indicated: pre-reinfection, 55 to 20 weeks before reinfection detection. Sorted cells were sequenced directly ex vivo without any in vitro expansion. Germline loops: CDR1 LNHDA, CDR2 SQIVND (reference sequence). Trimming at V came to 5 bases and at J to 2 bases, leaving 6 bases not matched to a gene. The CDR3 spans 15 residues. These data originate in a study of memory CD8 T cells in hepatitis C reinfection. Turning to the study itself: Chronic HCV followed reinfection in two donors who cleared primary infection.

Assay used: immunoSEQ multiplex PCR; TCRdb lists only in-frame clones, some missing. The data contain just over 50,000 clones, over 85% of them singletons. Study results and limitations: Conclusions on public clonotypes and secondary clearance were not definitive with five donors.

The receptor comes from a young man with hepatitis C virus infection. Sequenced sample: naive CD8+ T cells sorted from blood. The rearrangement links TRBV19 to TRBJ2-7, with TRBD2 matching 10 bases. The CDR3 loop is CASSPGTSAAYEQYF. Here the CDR3 DNA reads TGTGCCAGTAGTCCAGGGACTAGCGCTGCCTACGAGCAGTACTTC.